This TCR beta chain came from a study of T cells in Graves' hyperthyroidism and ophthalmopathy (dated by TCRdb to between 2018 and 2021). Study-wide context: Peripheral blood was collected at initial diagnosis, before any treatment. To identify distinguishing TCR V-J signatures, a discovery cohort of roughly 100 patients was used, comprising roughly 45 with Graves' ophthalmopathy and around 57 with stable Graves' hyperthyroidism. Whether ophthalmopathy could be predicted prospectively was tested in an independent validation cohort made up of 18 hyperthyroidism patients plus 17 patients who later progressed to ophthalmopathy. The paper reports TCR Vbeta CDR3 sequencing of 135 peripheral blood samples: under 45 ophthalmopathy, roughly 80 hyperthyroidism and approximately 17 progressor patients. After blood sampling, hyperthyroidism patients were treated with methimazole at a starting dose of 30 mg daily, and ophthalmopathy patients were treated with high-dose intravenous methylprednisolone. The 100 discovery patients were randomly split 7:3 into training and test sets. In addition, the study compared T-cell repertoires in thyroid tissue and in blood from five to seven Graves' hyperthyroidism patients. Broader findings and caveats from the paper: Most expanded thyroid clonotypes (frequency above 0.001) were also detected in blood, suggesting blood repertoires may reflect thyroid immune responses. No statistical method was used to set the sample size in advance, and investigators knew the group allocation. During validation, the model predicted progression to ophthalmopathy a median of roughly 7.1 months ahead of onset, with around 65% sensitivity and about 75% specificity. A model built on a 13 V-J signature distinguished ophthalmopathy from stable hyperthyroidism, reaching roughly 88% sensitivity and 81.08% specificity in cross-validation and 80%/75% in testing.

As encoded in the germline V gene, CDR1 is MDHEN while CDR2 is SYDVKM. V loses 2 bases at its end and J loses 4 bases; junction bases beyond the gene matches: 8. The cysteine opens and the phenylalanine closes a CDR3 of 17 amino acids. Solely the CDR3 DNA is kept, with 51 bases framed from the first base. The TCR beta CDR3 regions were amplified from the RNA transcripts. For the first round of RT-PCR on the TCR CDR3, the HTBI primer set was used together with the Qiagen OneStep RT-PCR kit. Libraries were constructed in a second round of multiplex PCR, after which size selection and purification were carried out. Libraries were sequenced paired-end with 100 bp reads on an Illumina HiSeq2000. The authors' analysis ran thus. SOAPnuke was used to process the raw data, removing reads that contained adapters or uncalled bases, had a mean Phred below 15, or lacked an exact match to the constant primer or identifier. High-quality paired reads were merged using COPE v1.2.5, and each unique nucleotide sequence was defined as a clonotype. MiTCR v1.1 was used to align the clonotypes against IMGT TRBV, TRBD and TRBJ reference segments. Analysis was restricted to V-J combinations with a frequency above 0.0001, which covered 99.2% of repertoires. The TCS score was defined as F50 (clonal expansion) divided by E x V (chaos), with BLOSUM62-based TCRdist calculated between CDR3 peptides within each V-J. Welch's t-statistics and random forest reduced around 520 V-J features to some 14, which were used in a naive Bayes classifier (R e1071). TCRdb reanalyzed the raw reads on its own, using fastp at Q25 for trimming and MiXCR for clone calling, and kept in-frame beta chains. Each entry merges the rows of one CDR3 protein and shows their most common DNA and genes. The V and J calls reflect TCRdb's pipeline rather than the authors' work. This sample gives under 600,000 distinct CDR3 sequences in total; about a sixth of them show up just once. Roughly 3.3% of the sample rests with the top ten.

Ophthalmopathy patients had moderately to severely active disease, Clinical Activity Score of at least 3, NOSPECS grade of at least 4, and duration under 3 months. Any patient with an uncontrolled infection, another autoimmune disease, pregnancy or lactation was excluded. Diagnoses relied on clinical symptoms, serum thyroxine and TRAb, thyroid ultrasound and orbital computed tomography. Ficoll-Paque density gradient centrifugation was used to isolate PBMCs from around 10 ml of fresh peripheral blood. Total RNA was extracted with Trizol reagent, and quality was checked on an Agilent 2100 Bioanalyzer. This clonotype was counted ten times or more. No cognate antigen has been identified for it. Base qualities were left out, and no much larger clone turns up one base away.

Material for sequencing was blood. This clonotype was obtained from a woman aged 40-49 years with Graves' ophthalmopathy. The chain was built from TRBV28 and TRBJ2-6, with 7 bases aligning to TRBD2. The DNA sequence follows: TGTGCCAGCAGTTTACTCGCGGGAGTGGCAGGGGCCAACGTCCTGACTTTC. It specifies CASSLLAGVAGANVLTF.